This TCR beta chain was captured in a study of vaccination and CD4 T cells after COVID-19. Looking at the study overall: The post-COVID samples were taken a median roughly 94 days after diagnosis, anywhere from 35 to 161.

Treatment indicated: roughly 10-day PBMC culture with coronavirus spike peptide pools or control peptides (ViraFEST assay). This clonotype has more than one count but fewer than ten. As yet, its antigen is unknown. Oncomine TCR Beta short-read sequencing was applied to DNA from cultured CD4+ T cells. Investigators obtained genomic DNA by extraction from cultured CD4+ T cells. TCRdb recomputed calls from the PCR reads with MiXCR, one row per CDR3 protein. The sample has about 21,000 distinct CDR3 sequences, less than 60% seen once. Germline loops: CDR1 MNHEY, CDR2 SVGAGI. V was trimmed by 2 bases and J by 4 bases, leaving 11 bases between them. The length of the CDR3 is 14 residues.

The origin of this receptor is a human donor who had recovered from COVID-19. The sample here was CD4+ T cells from blood, cultured in vitro, taken after SARS-CoV-2 vaccination. J is TRBJ1-1 and V is TRBV6-5; D gene unclear. The CDR3 protein is CASSYGRPGTEAFF. The CDR3 DNA sequence: TGTGCCAGCAGTTACGGGCGGCCGGGCACTGAAGCTTTCTTT.